Presented here are 28 T cell receptor beta chains from one specimen sequenced in a study of blood T cells in healthy people across ages. Combining a sample-barcoded 5' primer with a J-beta primer mix, a second PCR ran for about 7 to 11 cycles. TCRdb used MiXCR to reprocess the 5' RACE reads, holding one entry per CDR3 protein. The sample has 1.5 million or so distinct CDR3 sequences; approximately 42% are singletons. Sequencing was done on a sample of blood. The receptors were gathered from a woman between 18 and 30 years old in good health.

This clonotype has only a few counts. The rearrangement links TRBV6-6 to TRBJ2-7; the D gene could be TRBD1 or TRBD2 (5 bases each). The CDR3 consists of 16 residues. The V end was cut by 2 bases, the J end by 5 bases, with 19 bases between. Germline assignment: CDR1 MNHNY and CDR2 SVGAGI (reference sequence). The CDR3 nucleotides are TGTGCCAGCAGTTACAGCCCGGGCCACGGGACGGACGAGCAGTACTTC. This codes for CASSYSPGHGTDEQYF.

The rearrangement links TRBV7-3 to TRBJ2-3; D possibly corresponds to TRBD2 (7 bases). This CDR3 is 16 amino acids long. The germline CDR1 and CDR2 sequences are SGHTA and FQGTGA. Trimming took 1 base from V and 2 from J, leaving 13 bases between them. CDR3 nucleotides: TGTGCCAGCAGCTTAATAGGGGGGGGGCACACAGATACGCAGTATTTT. As protein: CASSLIGGGHTDTQYF.

V usage is TRBV6-2 or TRBV6-3 and J usage is TRBJ1-2; TRBD1 matches at 7 bases. CDR1 and CDR2 from the germline V gene are MNHEY and SVGEGT. J lost 6 bases, V lost 6 bases, and 7 bases had no gene match. There are 13 residues in the CDR3. The CDR3 sequence: CASRPQGKDGYTF. The CDR3 DNA sequence: TGTGCCAGCAGGCCACAGGGGAAGGATGGCTACACCTTC.

The V call is TRBV7-2, the J call TRBJ2-5; 8 positions match TRBD2. This CDR3 has 16 amino acids. CDR1 is SGHTA, CDR2 FQGNSA, per germline. Losses at the gene ends were 4 bases for V and 5 bases for J; bases not matched to a gene: 12. The CDR3 DNA reads as TGTGCCAGCAGCTCCTTGGGACTAGAGATAGTGGAGACCCAGTACTTC. Protein: CASSSLGLEIVETQYF.

A few counts support this clonotype. The gene calls are TRBV11-2 and TRBJ2-3; perhaps TRBD2 as D (6 bases). V shed 6 bases and J shed 10 bases, with 23 bases lying between them. This CDR3 has 15 residues. In germline, CDR1 is SGHAT, CDR2 FQNNGV. CDR3 DNA: TGTGCCAGCAGACAGAACTGGGGACCTAGCGAAGCGCAGTATTTT. Translating gives CASRQNWGPSEAQYF.

The J gene is TRBJ2-1, the V gene TRBV7-3, with 7 bases aligning to TRBD2. V was clipped by 1 base and J by 4 bases; unmatched bases: 7. CDR3 length: 16 amino acids. CDR1 and CDR2 (germline): SGHTA, FQGTGA. Here the CDR3 DNA reads TGTGCCAGCAGCTTAAAGGCGGGGAGGGCGTACAATGAGCAGTTCTTC. Translated, it gives CASSLKAGRAYNEQFF.

The chain couples TRBV20-1 to TRBJ1-1, with D perhaps matching TRBD1 (5 bases). Germline-derived CDR1 and CDR2 are DFQATT and SNEGSKA (reference sequence). CDR3 length: 14 amino acids. V was shortened by 5 bases and J by 3 bases, with 16 bases between the two germline ends. CDR3 region: CSARQRARYTEAFF. For the CDR3, the DNA is TGCAGTGCTCGACAGAGGGCTAGGTACACTGAAGCTTTCTTT.

The chain uses TRBV12-3 or TRBV12-4 and TRBJ2-1, with D perhaps assigned TRBD1 or TRBD2 (5 bases each). The CDR3 has 17 amino acids. The V gene lost 3 bases and the J gene lost 3 bases, with 18 bases spanning the gap. The CDR3 DNA sequence: TGTGCCAGCAGTTTGAGCTGGCGGCCGAGGGGCTACAATGAGCAGTTCTTC. It codes for CASSLSWRPRGYNEQFF.

Remarks on this clonotype: Germline and junction disagree at one end, which may indicate a read error. The chain has TRBV20-1 and TRBJ2-7; 7 bases are a match to TRBD1. Per the germline V gene, CDR1 is DFQATT and CDR2 is SNEGSKA (reference sequence). CDR3 length: 13 residues. CDR3 nucleotides: TGCAGTGCTAAGACAGGGTTATCCTACGAGCAATACTTC. It yields the protein CSAKTGLSYEQYF.

This clonotype was seen a handful of times. As DNA, the CDR3 is TGTGCCAGCAGTTCCGGGACAGGGTCACGCGAGCAGTACTTC. Translation gives CASSSGTGSREQYF. The rearrangement uses TRBV9 and TRBJ2-7; 9 bases align to TRBD1. The CDR3 has 14 amino acids. With V trimmed by 5 bases and J by 6 bases, 9 bases remained unmatched. Germline V gene sequence: CDR1 SGDLS, CDR2 YYNGEE.

This clonotype was detected a few times. This chain links TRBV6-5 with TRBJ2-5; 7 nucleotides align to TRBD2. With V trimmed by 4 bases and J by 7 bases, 3 bases remained unmatched. Germline V gene data show CDR1 as MNHEY and CDR2 as SVGAGI. The CDR3 has 12 residues. CDR3 nucleotides: TGTGCCAGCAGTTCCCCGGGGGGGACCCAGTACTTC. This encodes CASSSPGGTQYF.

The V gene is TRBV29-1, the J gene TRBJ2-4, with TRBD1 matching 9 bases. Unmatched junction bases numbered 9, after V lost 7 bases and J lost 8 bases. The CDR3 runs 13 residues. The germline CDR1 and CDR2 sequences are SQVTM and ANQGSEA. The CDR3 sequence: CSARGQGFDIQYF. In nucleotides, the CDR3 is TGCAGCGCTCGGGGACAGGGTTTCGACATTCAGTACTTC. Drawing the rest from reference TRBV29-1 and TRBJ2-4, the complete variable domain is SAVISQKPSRDICQRGTSLTIQCQVDSQVTMMFWYRQQPGQSLTLIATANQGSEATYESGFVIDKFPISRPNLTFSTLTVSNMSPEDSSIYLCSARGQGFDIQYFGAGTRLSVL.

Only a few counts were recorded for this clonotype. The chain combines TRBV20-1 with TRBJ1-6; perhaps TRBD1 as D (5 bases). The CDR3 totals 14 residues. V was pared by 6 bases and J by 7 bases, with 16 bases between. The V gene's germline CDR1 is DFQATT and CDR2 SNEGSKA (reference sequence). The DNA for the CDR3 is TGCAGTGCCGGTCAGGGAATGGTGAATTCACCCCTCCACTTT. Translation: CSAGQGMVNSPLHF.

The V call is TRBV20-1, the J call TRBJ2-5, with D tentatively TRBD1 or TRBD2 (6 bases each). The CDR3 has 12 residues. CDR1 is DFQATT and CDR2 is SNEGSKA in the germline V gene (reference sequence). Trimming stripped 7 bases from V and 6 bases from J, with 15 bases between. This CDR3 is CSGLRGAKTQYF. The CDR3 nucleotides are TGCAGTGGCCTGAGGGGGGCAAAGACCCAGTACTTC.

The chain couples TRBV7-8 to TRBJ1-6; the D gene is possibly TRBD1 (6 bases). The germline CDR1 and CDR2 sequences are SGHVS and FQNEAQ. Trimming left V 8 bases short and J 6 bases short, with 14 bases between. This CDR3 contains 14 residues. CDR3 residues: CASGNREGNSPLHF. CDR3 coding DNA: TGTGCCAGCGGCAACAGGGAGGGTAATTCACCCCTCCACTTT.

The chain employs TRBV18 and TRBJ1-4; 8 bases agree with TRBD1. V dropped 6 bases and J dropped 3; count of bases not matched to a gene: 6. Per the germline V gene, CDR1 is KGHSH and CDR2 is LQKENI. This CDR3 comprises 15 residues. CDR3 bases: TGTGCCAGCTCTCACGGACAGGGCCCTAATGAAAAACTGTTTTTT. Translation gives CASSHGQGPNEKLFF.

The chain uses TRBV12-5 and TRBJ1-1; no definite D call. CDR3 size: 15 residues. Germline lookup yields CDR1 LGHNT and CDR2 FRNRAP. V lost 7 bases and J lost 0, with 15 bases in between. The CDR3 nucleotides read TGTGCTAGTGCGCCTAGCGGGGTTTTGAACACTGAAGCTTTCTTT. This encodes CASAPSGVLNTEAFF. The whole variable domain, filled in from reference TRBV12-5 and TRBJ1-1, reads DARVTQTPRHKVTEMGQEVTMRCQPILGHNTVFWYRQTMMQGLELLAYFRNRAPLDDSGMPKDRFSAEMPDATLATLKIQPSEPRDSAVYFCASAPSGVLNTEAFFGQGTRLTVV.

There are many counts of this clonotype. The junction does not match germline at one end; this may be a read error. This chain connects TRBV5-1 to TRBJ2-3; D gene ambiguous. Germline V gene lookup returns CDR1 SGHRS and CDR2 YFSETQ. The length of the CDR3 is 12 residues. Here the CDR3 DNA reads TGTGCCAGCAGCTTAACCCGAGATACGCAGTATTTT. Its protein product is CASSLTRDTQYF.

This clonotype has a count of ten or more. The V gene is TRBV7-2, the J gene TRBJ2-3, with 9 bases that match TRBD2. Germline trimming cut 4 bases from V and 1 base from J; bases unmatched to any gene: 3. CDR1 and CDR2 (germline): SGHTA, FQGNSA. The CDR3 is 15 residues long. CDR3 region: CASSSRLAGTDTQYF. CDR3 nucleotide sequence: TGTGCCAGCAGCTCCCGACTAGCGGGCACAGATACGCAGTATTTT.

The rearrangement links TRBV5-1 to TRBJ1-6; tentative D call: TRBD1 (5 bases). This CDR3 region has 14 residues. V gave up 4 bases and J gave up 7 bases, with 12 bases separating them. The germline V gene has CDR1 SGHRS and CDR2 YFSETQ. As DNA, the CDR3 is TGCGCCAGCAGCCTCCGGGACGGAAATTCACCCCTCCACTTT. Its protein product is CASSLRDGNSPLHF.

The sample holds a few counts of this clonotype. The chain uses TRBV4-3 and TRBJ2-5; 8 nucleotides agree with TRBD2. The CDR3 is 16 residues long. CDR1 is LGHNA, CDR2 YSLEER, per germline. V dropped 1 base and J dropped 1; count of bases not matched to a gene: 5. CDR3 in amino acids: CASSQGTSGSQETQYF. Here the CDR3 DNA reads TGCGCCAGCAGCCAAGGAACTAGCGGTTCCCAAGAGACCCAGTACTTC.

This clonotype was detected many times. The rearrangement uses TRBV7-9 and TRBJ2-1, with D unresolved. There are 14 residues in the CDR3. The ends were cut back, 5 bases at V and 2 bases at J, with 10 bases in the middle. CDR1 is SEHNR and CDR2 is FQNEAQ in the germline V gene (reference sequence). CDR3 nucleotides: TGTGCCAGCAGCCCTTCCCAGACCTACAATGAGCAGTTCTTC. It specifies CASSPSQTYNEQFF.

CDR3 coding DNA: TGTGCCAGTAGTTCCTGGGACAGGGGGCTTACGATATCGCAGTATTTT. It specifies CASSSWDRGLTISQYF. The V and J genes are TRBV19 and TRBJ2-3; 12 nucleotides agree with TRBD1. With V trimmed by 5 bases and J by 10 bases, 13 bases remained unmatched. The germline V gene encodes CDR1 LNHDA and CDR2 SQIVND (reference sequence). This CDR3 spans 16 amino acids.

Ten or more counts support this clonotype. The chain recombines TRBV10-3 with TRBJ1-1; tentatively, D is TRBD1 (5 bases). The CDR3 spans 12 residues. Trimming shortened V by 8 bases and J by 1 base, and 8 bases separated the two germline ends. The germline V gene encodes CDR1 ENHRY and CDR2 SYGVKD. CDR3 residues: CAIRQGNTEAFF. For the CDR3, the DNA is TGTGCCATCCGCCAGGGGAACACTGAAGCTTTCTTT.

This clonotype was picked up one time. One end of the junction varies from germline; a read error may be responsible. This chain links TRBV3-1 with TRBJ2-1; no definite D call. The germline gives CDR1 LGHDT, CDR2 YNNKEL (reference sequence). This CDR3 region has 14 residues. The CDR3 sequence is CASSQDILSREQFF. The CDR3 DNA is TGTGCCAGCAGTCAAGATATTCTGTCCCGGGAGCAGTTCTTC.

This clonotype was counted between two and nine times. The CDR3, as DNA: TGTGCCAGCAGTTTAGGGGTAACTTTAGCTAACTATGGCTACACCTTC. This translates into CASSLGVTLANYGYTF. The rearrangement uses TRBV12-3 or TRBV12-4 and TRBJ1-2; D ambiguous. Trimming took off 1 base at V and 0 bases at J, with 12 bases between the two ends. The CDR3 loop spans 16 amino acids.

The chain recombines TRBV28 with TRBJ2-7; 8 nucleotides match TRBD2. The CDR3 sequence is 14 residues long. Germline assignment: CDR1 MDHEN and CDR2 SYDVKM. Unmatched junction bases numbered 10, after V lost 7 bases and J lost 5 bases. The CDR3 spells CASTPTGRVNEQYF. CDR3 DNA sequence: TGTGCCAGCACCCCCACCGGGAGGGTTAACGAGCAGTACTTC.

This clonotype occurred a few times. The chain's CDR3 is CASSETGRGDTEAFF. The CDR3 DNA is TGCGCCAGCAGTGAGACCGGTCGGGGGGACACTGAAGCTTTCTTT. The rearrangement uses TRBV10-1 and TRBJ1-1; D might be TRBD1 (5 bases). CDR3 length: 15 residues. Germline V gives CDR1 WNHNN, CDR2 SYGVQD (reference sequence). V was cut by 2 bases and J by 3 bases, with 13 bases left in between.